The present T cell receptor beta chain was sequenced within a study of naive and memory T cell subsets. Four PCR rounds used nested alpha and beta constant region primers plus the SP2 primer. Blood and skin TCR RNA was reverse transcribed with alpha and beta constant primers. TCRdb used MiXCR to reprocess the UMI-ligation and nested PCR reads, holding one entry per CDR3 protein. The table includes 35,000 to 40,000 distinct CDR3 sequences, about 10% detected once. Germline V gene lookup returns CDR1 LGHNT and CDR2 FRNRAP. The CDR3 has 17 amino acids. V shed 6 bases and J shed 0 bases, with 20 bases lying between them. Overall study results and limits: More TCRs at tuberculin sites were read as hypersensitivity T cell infiltration.

The treatment is: skin biopsy from PPD injection site in Mantoux-positive individual. A UMI-containing oligonucleotide was joined by 3' ligation to the TCR cDNA template. Biopsied sites were PPD injections in people with a positive Mantoux test. This clonotype was counted only a few times. Its antigen is still unknown. Source: skin, taken from a tuberculin skin test site. V gene TRBV12-5 combines with J gene TRBJ2-5; no reliable D call. The sequence derives from an adult in good health. The CDR3 DNA is TGTGCTAGTGGCCCGATTGACCCGAGACCAAACCAAGAGACCCAGTACTTC. This codes for CASGPIDPRPNQETQYF.